The 8 T cell receptor beta chains listed next were all sequenced from one sample in a study of shared clonotypes between healthy human individuals. Measured with immunoSEQ multiplex PCR; TCRdb has only the in-frame clones, and not every one. The sample holds hundreds of thousands of clones; 90% to 97% are singletons and the top ten take 0.06%. The specimen was naive CD4+ T cells sorted from blood. Subset specified: CD45RA+ positively selected. All receptors come from a woman in her twenties or thirties in good health.

The chain has TRBV7-3 and TRBJ1-5, with D hard to call. The CDR3 loop spans 12 amino acids. The germline V gene encodes CDR1 SGHTA and CDR2 FQGTGA. Trimming removed 6 bases at V and 6 bases at J, with 9 bases between. The chain's CDR3 is CASRERVQPQHF. The CDR3 DNA follows: TGTGCCAGCAGGGAAAGGGTTCAGCCCCAGCATTTT.

The V call is TRBV5-4, the J call TRBJ2-3; 9 bases align to TRBD2. Germline V gene lookup returns CDR1 SGHNT and CDR2 YYREEE (reference sequence). The CDR3 has 16 amino acids. Trimming at V came to 4 bases and at J to 5 bases, leaving 11 bases not matched to a gene. Here the CDR3 DNA reads TGTGCCAGCAGCGGACCCGGGACTAGCTCCCTAGATACGCAGTATTTT. Protein sequence: CASSGPGTSSLDTQYF.

The J gene is TRBJ2-3, the V gene TRBV28; 16 bases are shared with TRBD2. The J segment lost 5 bases and the V segment lost 4 bases, leaving 3 bases of the junction unmatched. The CDR3 is 16 amino acids. Germline V lookup: CDR1 MDHEN, CDR2 SYDVKM. In DNA form, the CDR3 reads TGTGCCAGCAGTTCGGGGACTAGCGGGAGGGTAGATACGCAGTATTTT. Translation: CASSSGTSGRVDTQYF.

The rearrangement joins TRBV19 to TRBJ1-5; 7 bases map to TRBD1. The CDR3 is made up of 15 amino acids. The V gene end was trimmed by 3 bases and the J gene end by 3 bases; junction bases not matched to a gene: 5. Germline V gene data show CDR1 as LNHDA and CDR2 as SQIVND (reference sequence). The CDR3 here is CASSIGQAYNQPQHF. The CDR3 bases are TGTGCCAGTAGTATCGGACAGGCCTACAATCAGCCCCAGCATTTT.

This chain uses TRBV5-1 with TRBJ2-5; 7 bases fit TRBD2. Trimming removed 0 bases from V and 5 bases from J; junction bases left unmatched: 4. Looked up from germline, CDR1 is SGHRS and CDR2 is YFSETQ. The CDR3 sequence is 14 residues long. DNA for the CDR3: TGCGCCAGCAGCTTGGTGGGCGGGAGTGAGACCCAGTACTTC. This gives the protein CASSLVGGSETQYF.

This chain joins TRBV19 and TRBJ2-3; D remains unclear. Deletions cut 8 bases from V and 6 bases from J, with 9 bases between. The CDR3 sequence is 11 residues long. The germline V gene encodes CDR1 LNHDA and CDR2 SQIVND (reference sequence). The CDR3, as DNA: TGTGCCAGTGTTTCCGGTGATACGCAGTATTTT. This gives the protein CASVSGDTQYF.

This chain joins TRBV10-1 and TRBJ2-1, with 9 nucleotides matching TRBD2. With 4 bases clipped from V and 6 bases from J, the junction kept 4 bases outside the gene matches. The CDR3 contains 14 residues. Germline V gene sequence: CDR1 WNHNN, CDR2 SYGVQD (reference sequence). The CDR3 is CASSGGLASNEQFF. In DNA form, the CDR3 reads TGCGCCAGCAGTGGAGGACTAGCGAGCAATGAGCAGTTCTTC.

The chain carries TRBV29-1 and TRBJ1-1; D not resolved. Germline V gene sequence: CDR1 SQVTM, CDR2 ANQGSEA. Between the trimmed V and J ends, which lost 6 bases and 1 base, there was a span of 21 bases. This CDR3 has 16 residues. The CDR3 loop reads CSVRESRQKRNTEAFF. The CDR3 nucleotides are TGCAGCGTCCGCGAGTCCCGACAAAAAAGGAACACTGAAGCTTTCTTT. Full variable domain (outside the CDR3, taken from reference TRBV29-1 and TRBJ1-1): SAVISQKPSRDICQRGTSLTIQCQVDSQVTMMFWYRQQPGQSLTLIATANQGSEATYESGFVIDKFPISRPNLTFSTLTVSNMSPEDSSIYLCSVRESRQKRNTEAFFGQGTRLTVV.